This T cell receptor (beta chain) was retrieved from a study of cytomegalovirus exposure and HLA in healthy donors. The study ran its PCR with 60 Vbeta and 13 Jbeta primers. Clones were read by immunoSEQ multiplex PCR, and TCRdb kept only the in-frame ones, dropping some. Of nearly 110,000 clones detected, about two thirds appear once; the ten largest clones hold 0.79%. Healthy individuals who donated bone marrow served as the donors. This clone came up a few times. The CDR3 runs 13 residues. V was trimmed by 2 bases and J by 5 bases, leaving 10 bases between them. Germline V gene lookup returns CDR1 SGHTS and CDR2 YDEGEE.

The TCR was taken from a boy younger than 18 in good health and CMV-seronegative. The sequencing sample was made of PBMCs. The J gene is TRBJ2-5, the V gene TRBV5-8; no reliable D call. DNA of the CDR3: TGTGCCAGCAGCTTACGATTCTACGAGACCCAGTACTTC. It specifies CASSLRFYETQYF. Looking up the rest from reference TRBV5-8 and TRBJ2-5 gives the full variable domain: EAGVTQSPTHLIKTRGQQATLRCSPISGHTSVYWYQQALGLGLQFLLWYDEGEERNRGNFPPRFSGRQFPNYSSELNVNALELEDSALYLCASSLRFYETQYFGPGTRLLVL.